The 21 T cell receptor beta chains below all came from one sample that was sequenced in a study of sequential checkpoint blockade in melanoma. Repertoires were generated with immunoSEQ multiplex PCR, while TCRdb's copy carries only in-frame clones and drops some. The profile covers 15,000 to 20,000 clones, with roughly 72% appearing a single time and 21% taken by the ten largest. Treatment of the sample: randomized to nivolumab then ipilimumab (arm A) or the reverse (arm B). Specimen: CD8+ T cells sorted from blood (inferred from file names), collected from a patient given nivolumab and ipilimumab in sequence. All receptors come from a human donor with melanoma.

This rearrangement joins TRBV27 to TRBJ1-5, with D uncertain. Germline-derived CDR1 and CDR2 are MNHEY and SMNVEV (reference sequence). Deletions cut 2 bases from V and 9 bases from J, with 11 bases between. The CDR3 extends over 13 amino acids. CDR3 residues: CASSLQRFGPQHF. The CDR3 coding sequence is TGTGCCAGCAGTTTACAGCGATTCGGGCCCCAGCATTTT.

This chain uses TRBV9 with TRBJ1-4; 7 bases align to TRBD1. V shed 3 bases, J shed 5 bases, and the junction held 7 bases outside the gene matches. Germline V CDR1 and CDR2: SGDLS, YYNGEE. The CDR3 covers 15 residues. In nucleotides, the CDR3 is TGTGCCAGCAGCGCCTACAGGGGAAGGAATGAAAAACTGTTTTTT. It translates to CASSAYRGRNEKLFF.

This clone was observed once. The chain joins TRBV28 to TRBJ2-7; TRBD1 might be the D (6 bases). Trimming cost V 6 bases and J 3 bases, with 21 bases left between them. Germline values: CDR1 MDHEN, CDR2 SYDVKM. The CDR3 is 16 residues long. CDR3 region: CASSPIEGESYYEQYF. CDR3 nucleotides: TGTGCCAGCAGCCCGATTGAGGGGGAATCATACTACGAGCAGTACTTC.

The CDR3 coding sequence is TGTGCCAGCAGTGACAGGGCCCTCTACGAGCAGTACTTC. Protein sequence: CASSDRALYEQYF. The chain carries TRBV6-1 and TRBJ2-7; D is perhaps TRBD1 (5 bases). The germline V gene has CDR1 MNHNS and CDR2 SASEGT. The V end was cut by 3 bases, the J end by 3 bases, with 9 bases between. The CDR3 extends over 13 amino acids.

The chain has TRBV15 and TRBJ2-7; 10 bases line up with TRBD2. The CDR3 is 14 amino acids. Unmatched junction bases numbered 3, after V lost 5 bases and J lost 2 bases. Germline CDR1 LNHNV, CDR2 YYDKDF (reference sequence). As DNA, the CDR3 is TGTGCCACCAGCGGTAGCGGGGGGACCTACGAGCAGTACTTC. This codes for CATSGSGGTYEQYF.

The chain employs TRBV28 and TRBJ2-1, with D perhaps TRBD1 (6 bases). The CDR3 has 17 amino acids. Germline V lookup: CDR1 MDHEN, CDR2 SYDVKM. Trimming took off 6 bases at V and 0 bases at J, with 18 bases between the two ends. CDR3: CASSPARGRSSYNEQFF. The CDR3 DNA reads TGTGCCAGCAGCCCCGCCAGGGGCCGGAGCTCCTACAATGAGCAGTTCTTC.

This clone was seen once. V gene TRBV7-6 combines with J gene TRBJ2-7; 7 bases match TRBD2. The junction had 7 bases not matched to a gene; V was cut back by 5 bases and J by 3 bases. Germline-derived CDR1 and CDR2 are SGHVS and FNYEAQ. This CDR3 region has 14 residues. Here the CDR3 reads CASSPGLAVYEQYF. The CDR3 DNA reads TGTGCCAGCAGCCCGGGGCTAGCGGTCTACGAGCAGTACTTC. Supplemented by reference TRBV7-6 and TRBJ2-7, the full variable domain reads GAGVSQSPRYKVTKRGQDVALRCDPISGHVSLYWYRQALGQGPEFLTYFNYEAQQDKSGLPNDRFSAERPEGSISTLTIQRTEQRDSAMYRCASSPGLAVYEQYFGPGTRLTVT.

The chain recombines TRBV6-4 with TRBJ1-5; D uncertain. The CDR3 runs 13 residues. V was trimmed by 6 bases and J by 5 bases, leaving 11 bases between them. CDR1 MRHNA and CDR2 SNTAGT come from the germline V gene. Here the CDR3 reads CASSETADQPQHF. Here the CDR3 DNA reads TGTGCCAGCAGCGAAACAGCTGATCAGCCCCAGCATTTT.

The CDR3 DNA reads as TGTGCCAGCAGTGACTCGACTGAGAGTGGGCAGTTCTTC. Its translation: CASSDSTESGQFF. The chain carries TRBV6-4 and TRBJ2-1; D is unclear. The V end lost 0 bases, the J end lost 12 bases, and 12 bases lay between the germline ends. The germline V gene encodes CDR1 MRHNA and CDR2 SNTAGT. The CDR3 has 13 residues.

The V gene is TRBV6-6, the J gene TRBJ2-7; 7 nucleotides line up with TRBD1. The CDR3 has 14 residues. Trimming cost V 6 bases and J 2 bases; bases outside gene matches: 7. Looked up from germline, CDR1 is MNHNY and CDR2 is SVGAGI (reference sequence). CDR3 coding DNA: TGTGCCAGCAGCCCGGGACAGACTCCCTACGAGCAGTACTTC. Residues: CASSPGQTPYEQYF.

Turning to this clone: The junction does not match germline at one end; this may be a read error. At the DNA level, this CDR3 is encoded by other sequences in the same sample as well. The chain links TRBV4-1 to TRBJ1-2, with D unclear. Germline loops: CDR1 MGHRA, CDR2 YSYEKL. The CDR3 loop spans 15 amino acids. For the CDR3, the DNA is TGTGCCAGCAGCCCCCTCAACACGGGAGTCTATGGCTACACCTTC. Translated: CASSPLNTGVYGYTF.

The chain carries TRBV4-2 and TRBJ2-2, with 9 bases lining up with TRBD2. The germline CDR1 and CDR2 sequences are LGHNA and YNFKEQ. The CDR3 covers 15 residues. V lost 5 bases and J lost 6; bases outside the gene matches: 7. Written as DNA, the CDR3 is TGTGCCAGCAGCTCCGGGACTAGCTTTTCCGGGGAGCTGTTTTTT. This codes for CASSSGTSFSGELFF.

The chain carries TRBV5-1 and TRBJ1-5; a possible D gene is TRBD1 (6 bases). V shed 2 bases and J shed 7 bases, with 13 bases lying between them. CDR3 size: 14 residues. The germline gives CDR1 SGHRS, CDR2 YFSETQ. This CDR3 reads CASSFLGAGQPQHF. The CDR3 nucleotides read TGCGCCAGCAGCTTTCTGGGGGCTGGGCAGCCCCAGCATTTT. The full variable domain, its missing parts supplied by reference TRBV5-1 and TRBJ1-5, is KAGVTQTPRYLIKTRGQQVTLSCSPISGHRSVSWYQQTPGQGLQFLFEYFSETQRNKGNFPGRFSGRQFSNSRSEMNVSTLELGDSALYLCASSFLGAGQPQHFGDGTRLSIL.

The rearrangement links TRBV27 to TRBJ1-4; 8 bases map to TRBD1. The CDR3 consists of 20 residues. With 0 bases clipped from V and 0 bases from J, the junction kept 12 bases outside the gene matches. Looked up from germline, CDR1 is MNHEY and CDR2 is SMNVEV (reference sequence). The DNA of the CDR3 is TGTGCCAGCAGTTTATCGGGGCAGGGGGCAATCATTGCAACTAATGAAAAACTGTTTTTT. This translates into CASSLSGQGAIIATNEKLFF.

This clone occurred once. This chain uses TRBV4-1 with TRBJ1-1, with 7 bases that match TRBD1. The junction had 7 bases not matched to a gene; V was cut back by 1 base and J by 5 bases. This CDR3 contains 15 residues. CDR1 MGHRA and CDR2 YSYEKL come from the germline V gene. DNA of the CDR3: TGCGCCAGCAGCCAAGTCGACAGGGCGGGTACTGAAGCTTTCTTT. This codes for CASSQVDRAGTEAFF.

On this clone itself: The same CDR3 is also encoded by other DNA sequences in this sample. The V call is TRBV28, the J call TRBJ2-1; tentative D call: TRBD2 (5 bases). Trimming pared 2 bases from V and 6 bases from J, leaving 11 bases between. There are 14 residues in the CDR3. The V gene's germline CDR1 is MDHEN and CDR2 SYDVKM. In DNA, the CDR3 is TGTGCCAGCAGTTTAGCGGGTGGACCCAATGAGCAGTTCTTC. It encodes CASSLAGGPNEQFF.

The chain has TRBV2 and TRBJ2-7; no clear D gene. The CDR3 is 11 amino acids. Deletions cut 4 bases from V and 2 bases from J, with 3 bases between. Germline CDR1 and CDR2: SNHLY and FYNNEI. CDR3: CASSATYEQYF. The CDR3 DNA follows: TGTGCCAGCAGTGCTACCTACGAGCAGTACTTC. Full variable domain (missing parts from reference TRBV2 and TRBJ2-7): EPEVTQTPSHQVTQMGQEVILRCVPISNHLYFYWYRQILGQKVEFLVSFYNNEISEKSEIFDDQFSVERPDGSNFTLKIRSTKLEDSAMYFCASSATYEQYFGPGTRLTVT.

This chain uses TRBV29-1 with TRBJ1-1; perhaps TRBD1 as D (5 bases). V gave up 7 bases and J gave up 5 bases, with 17 bases separating them. Germline V gives CDR1 SQVTM, CDR2 ANQGSEA. The CDR3 has 13 amino acids. The CDR3 DNA sequence: TGCAGCGCGACAGTAACCAGGGAAACTGAAGCTTTCTTT. This sequence encodes CSATVTRETEAFF.

This clone was observed a handful of times. V usage is TRBV7-9 and J usage is TRBJ1-4; unclear D gene. The CDR3 runs to 12 residues. Looked up from germline, CDR1 is SEHNR and CDR2 is FQNEAQ (reference sequence). The V end lost 6 bases, the J end lost 7 bases, and 9 bases lay between the germline ends. The CDR3 sequence is CASRGGSEKLFF. CDR3 in DNA: TGTGCCAGCAGAGGAGGGTCTGAAAAACTGTTTTTT.

This clone came up once. The rearrangement joins TRBV28 to TRBJ1-4; unclear D gene. The V end lost 6 bases, the J end lost 8 bases, and 16 bases lay between the germline ends. Germline loops: CDR1 MDHEN, CDR2 SYDVKM. This CDR3 spans 14 amino acids. The CDR3 here is CASRVQVGGEKLFF. CDR3 bases: TGTGCCAGCAGGGTCCAGGTGGGAGGGGAAAAACTGTTTTTT. The variable domain in full, completed from reference TRBV28 and TRBJ1-4, reads DVKVTQSSRYLVKRTGEKVFLECVQDMDHENMFWYRQDPGLGLRLIYFSYDVKMKEKGDIPEGYSVSREKKERFSLILESASTNQTSMYLCASRVQVGGEKLFFGSGTQLSVL.

This clone is deemed large. V is TRBV11-2 and J is TRBJ2-7; the match to TRBD2 covers 8 bases. The CDR3 loop spans 14 amino acids. Looked up from germline, CDR1 is SGHAT and CDR2 is FQNNGV. Trimming took 5 bases from V and 3 from J; bases not matched to a gene: 6. The CDR3 spells CASSPGLAFYEQYF. CDR3 nucleotide sequence: TGTGCCAGCAGCCCCGGACTAGCCTTCTACGAGCAGTACTTC. Combining the CDR3 with reference TRBV11-2 and TRBJ2-7 gives the whole variable domain EAGVAQSPRYKIIEKRQSVAFWCNPISGHATLYWYQQILGQGPKLLIQFQNNGVVDDSQLPKDRFSAERLKGVDSTLKIQPAKLEDSAVYLCASSPGLAFYEQYFGPGTRLTVT.